The 24 T cell receptor beta chains below all came from one sample that was sequenced in a study of blood T cells in healthy people across ages (dated by TCRdb to the mid-2010s). To prepare the library, 5' RACE was applied. Data came from an Illumina HiSeq 2500. A second PCR of roughly 7 to 12 cycles was performed with a sample-barcoded 5' primer and a J-beta primer mix. TCRdb reprocessed the public reads (quality trimming at Q25 with fastp, clone calling with MiXCR) and kept in-frame beta chains. Under each unique CDR3 protein, matching rows form one entry showing the most common genes and DNA. A total of approximately 800,000 distinct CDR3 sequences appear in this sample, 30% to 45% of them only once. 10% to 15% of the sample belongs to the ten largest clones. The source material was blood. Source of these receptors: a man aged 18 to 30 in good health.

The sample holds many counts of this clonotype. The gene calls are TRBV28 and TRBJ2-1; D gene uncertain. The germline V and J ends were trimmed by 3 bases and 0 bases, with 9 bases remaining between them. This CDR3 contains 15 residues. Germline CDR1 and CDR2: MDHEN and SYDVKM. The CDR3 nucleotides are TGTGCCAGCAGTTTGATAGTCGGCTCCTACAATGAGCAGTTCTTC. It yields the protein CASSLIVGSYNEQFF.

This clonotype appeared many times. The chain has TRBV20-1 and TRBJ2-1; TRBD1 is a possible D gene (6 bases). Trimming left V 5 bases short and J 8 bases short, with 10 bases between. The CDR3 loop spans 11 amino acids. Germline V gene lookup returns CDR1 DFQATT and CDR2 SNEGSKA (reference sequence). This CDR3 reads CSAAGVDEQFF. The CDR3 bases are TGCAGTGCTGCAGGGGTTGATGAGCAGTTCTTC.

There are a few counts of this clonotype. The chain links TRBV20-1 to TRBJ2-1, with D perhaps TRBD1 (6 bases). The CDR3 loop spans 15 amino acids. V lost 5 bases and J lost 3, with 17 bases in between. CDR1 and CDR2 (germline): DFQATT, SNEGSKA (reference sequence). This chain's CDR3 is CSAATGQIYYNEQFF. CDR3 bases: TGCAGTGCTGCTACCGGACAGATCTACTACAATGAGCAGTTCTTC.

This clonotype was counted between two and nine times. The chain combines TRBV5-1 with TRBJ1-4, with 8 positions matching TRBD1. Germline values: CDR1 SGHRS, CDR2 YFSETQ. The CDR3 runs 13 residues. Losses at the gene ends were 6 bases for V and 5 bases for J; bases not matched to a gene: 3. CDR3 loop: CASKRDRNEKLFF. The CDR3 coding sequence is TGCGCCAGCAAGAGGGACAGGAATGAAAAACTGTTTTTT.

This clonotype was found a few times. V usage is TRBV27 and J usage is TRBJ2-1; 15 bases agree with TRBD2. The germline CDR1 and CDR2 sequences are MNHEY and SMNVEV (reference sequence). This CDR3 region has 17 residues. J was trimmed by 3 bases and V by 5 bases; bases with no gene match: 5. CDR3 sequence: CASSGTSGGSFYNEQFF. CDR3 in DNA: TGTGCCAGCAGTGGGACTAGCGGGGGGTCCTTCTACAATGAGCAGTTCTTC.

This clonotype showed up just a few times. The chain employs TRBV7-9 and TRBJ2-5; D gene ambiguous. V dropped 5 bases and J dropped 2 bases, with 6 bases sitting between them. This CDR3 is built from 12 residues. Looked up from germline, CDR1 is SEHNR and CDR2 is FQNEAQ (reference sequence). The CDR3 nucleotides are TGTGCCAGCAGCGTTGCTCAAGAGACCCAGTACTTC. This translates into CASSVAQETQYF.

For the CDR3, the DNA is TGTGCCAGCAGTTGGAGCCCAGGGGGGTCAAATGAGCAGTTCTTC. It yields the protein CASSWSPGGSNEQFF. The chain uses TRBV6-2 or TRBV6-3 and TRBJ2-1; D is perhaps TRBD1 (7 bases). CDR1 is MNHEY, CDR2 SVGEGT, per germline. The V and J ends lost 4 bases and 7 bases respectively, with 17 bases between them. This CDR3 spans 15 amino acids.

The chain joins TRBV12-3 or TRBV12-4 to TRBJ1-5, with a tentative D call TRBD1 (6 bases). The ends were cut back, 6 bases at V and 6 bases at J, with 12 bases in the middle. This CDR3 comprises 13 residues. CDR3 bases: TGTGCCAGCAGACCAGGGGAGGTTCAGCCCCAGCATTTT. Its translation: CASRPGEVQPQHF.

Comment on this clonotype: An end of the junction differs from the germline gene, which may be a read error. The J gene is TRBJ2-7, the V gene TRBV9; no clear D gene. The end of the DNA is better explained by TRBJ2-5, so the J call may be wrong. The CDR3 covers 13 residues. The V gene's germline CDR1 is SGDLS and CDR2 YYNGEE. The CDR3 coding sequence is TGTGCCTGCAGCGTACGGGTTCAAGAGACCCAGTACTTC. Its translation: CACSVRVQETQYF.

At least ten counts were recorded for this clonotype. V is TRBV5-1 and J is TRBJ2-3; D might be TRBD1 or TRBD2, each matching 5 bases. The CDR3 consists of 15 residues. Germline V lookup: CDR1 SGHRS, CDR2 YFSETQ. V was pared by 2 bases and J by 2 bases, with 12 bases between. The CDR3 spells CASSFRGAPTDTQYF. The CDR3 DNA is TGCGCCAGCAGCTTTCGGGGCGCCCCCACAGATACGCAGTATTTT.

This clonotype showed up just a few times. The rearrangement links TRBV20-1 to TRBJ2-5; 10 bases are a match to TRBD1. The better agreement between TRBJ2-7 and the DNA end casts doubt on the J call. From germline, CDR1 is DFQATT and CDR2 SNEGSKA (reference sequence). This CDR3 has 13 residues. The CDR3 DNA reads TGCAGTGCTAGAAGGGACAGGGGCCACGAGCAGTACTTC. Amino acid sequence: CSARRDRGHEQYF.

The genes are TRBV7-2 and TRBJ2-7; D might be TRBD2 (6 bases). This CDR3 is 14 amino acids long. Germline V gene lookup returns CDR1 SGHTA and CDR2 FQGNSA. V shed 4 bases and J shed 0 bases, with 10 bases lying between them. CDR3 residues: CASSWTTFSYEQYF. CDR3 in DNA: TGTGCCAGCAGCTGGACTACCTTCTCCTACGAGCAGTACTTC.

The genes are TRBV4-3 and TRBJ2-1; 7 nucleotides align to TRBD2. The trim removed 1 base at V and 8 bases at J, leaving 11 bases unmatched. The CDR3 sequence is 16 residues long. Germline CDR1 reads LGHNA; CDR2 reads YSLEER. The CDR3 DNA is TGCGCCAGCAGCCAAGGGTTAGCGGGCGGCCGGGATGAGCAGTTCTTC. This gives the protein CASSQGLAGGRDEQFF.

This chain connects TRBV5-6 to TRBJ2-5, with D possibly being TRBD1 (6 bases). The germline V and J ends were trimmed by 4 bases and 11 bases, with 18 bases remaining between them. The CDR3 totals 13 residues. The germline CDR1 and CDR2 sequences are SGHDT and YYEEEE. The CDR3: CASSKGTPNEQYF. CDR3 coding DNA: TGTGCCAGCAGCAAAGGGACACCGAATGAGCAGTACTTC.

This clonotype was counted at least ten times. This chain links TRBV7-2 with TRBJ2-4; D gene ambiguous. The CDR3 has 17 amino acids. CDR1 SGHTA and CDR2 FQGNSA come from the germline V gene. Trimming cost V 1 base and J 2 bases, with 15 bases left between them. The CDR3 spells CASSLVHPRQTKNIQYF. In DNA form, the CDR3 reads TGTGCCAGCAGCTTAGTCCATCCTCGGCAGACCAAAAACATTCAGTACTTC. Complete variable domain (other parts from reference TRBV7-2 and TRBJ2-4): GAGVSQSPSNKVTEKGKDVELRCDPISGHTALYWYRQSLGQGLEFLIYFQGNSAPDKSGLPSDRFSAERTGGSVSTLTIQRTQQEDSAVYLCASSLVHPRQTKNIQYFGAGTRLSVL.

The chain is built from TRBV7-3 and TRBJ1-2; 8 bases are shared with TRBD1. The J segment lost 6 bases and the V segment lost 2 bases, leaving 8 bases of the junction unmatched. CDR1 is SGHTA and CDR2 is FQGTGA in the germline V gene. The CDR3 spans 15 residues. The CDR3 DNA sequence: TGTGCCAGCAGCTTACAGGGGGAGACAGGGGATGGCTACACCTTC. Translation: CASSLQGETGDGYTF.

DNA for the CDR3: TGTGCCAGCAGCGTAGCTTCGACCCAGGGTGGCTACACCTTC. This gives the protein CASSVASTQGGYTF. This chain joins TRBV9 and TRBJ1-2; D may be TRBD1 (5 bases). The germline gives CDR1 SGDLS, CDR2 YYNGEE. The CDR3 spans 14 residues. V was cut by 0 bases and J by 7 bases, with 13 bases left in between.

The chain links TRBV2 to TRBJ2-7; 8 nucleotides agree with TRBD1. Germline loops: CDR1 SNHLY, CDR2 FYNNEI. Losses at the gene ends were 6 bases for V and 0 bases for J; bases not matched to a gene: 4. The CDR3 has 14 amino acids. CDR3 sequence (DNA): TGTGCCAGCAGGATGGACAGGGCCTCCTACGAGCAGTACTTC. This sequence encodes CASRMDRASYEQYF.

This clonotype has a handful of counts. The V call is TRBV20-1, the J call TRBJ1-2; no reliable D call. Deletions cut 5 bases from V and 3 bases from J, with 4 bases between. There are 10 residues in the CDR3. Germline CDR1 reads DFQATT; CDR2 reads SNEGSKA (reference sequence). CDR3: CSAGDYGYTF. Here the CDR3 DNA reads TGCAGTGCTGGGGACTATGGCTACACCTTC.

This clonotype appeared a few times. The rearrangement uses TRBV21-1 and TRBJ2-2. TRBV21-1 is a pseudogene locus. CDR3 length equals 15 residues. The CDR3 bases are TGTGCCAGCAGCAAAGAAGGAGAGAACACCGGGGAGCTGTTTTTT. It translates to CASSKEGENTGELFF.

This clonotype has more than one count but fewer than ten. CDR3 amino acids: CASSQARTGFKEQYF. For the CDR3, the DNA is TGTGCCAGCAGCCAGGCCAGGACAGGGTTTAAGGAGCAGTACTTC. The chain joins TRBV11-2 to TRBJ2-7, with 8 bases lining up with TRBD1. The germline V gene encodes CDR1 SGHAT and CDR2 FQNNGV. J lost 7 bases, V lost 5 bases, and 13 bases had no gene match. This CDR3 spans 15 amino acids.

Comments on this clonotype: This may arise from a read error, as a much more abundant clone is one base away. V and J are TRBV29-1 and TRBJ2-5; TRBD1 aligns across 7 bases. The end of the DNA fits TRBJ2-7 better, so the J call may be wrong. Germline V CDR1 and CDR2: SQVTM, ANQGSEA. This CDR3 is built from 13 residues. The CDR3 loop reads CSVTQGIENEQYF. Here the CDR3 DNA reads TGCAGCGTTACACAGGGGATCGAGAACGAGCAGTACTTC.

The CDR3 reads CASSLWGNQPQHF. The CDR3 DNA follows: TGTGCCAGCAGTTTATGGGGAAATCAGCCCCAGCATTTT. The chain employs TRBV27 and TRBJ1-5; D not certain. This CDR3 is built from 13 residues. CDR1 is MNHEY and CDR2 is SMNVEV in the germline V gene (reference sequence). Trimming took 1 base from V and 4 from J, leaving 5 bases between them.

The chain is built from TRBV14 and TRBJ2-2; D is uncertain. V gave up 1 base and J gave up 2 bases, with 8 bases separating them. This CDR3 contains 15 residues. Germline V lookup: CDR1 SGHDN, CDR2 FVKESK. DNA of the CDR3: TGTGCCAGCAGCCAAGTGAAAGATAACACCGGGGAGCTGTTTTTT. Its protein is CASSQVKDNTGELFF. Combining the CDR3 with reference TRBV14 and TRBJ2-2 gives the whole variable domain EAGVTQFPSHSVIEKGQTVTLRCDPISGHDNLYWYRRVMGKEIKFLLHFVKESKQDESGMPNNRFLAERTGGTYSTLKVQPAELEDSGVYFCASSQVKDNTGELFFGEGSRLTVL.